The 2 T cell receptor beta chains in this list originate from one sample, sequenced in a study of T-cell reconstitution after alpha-beta-depleted transplantation in children. A library of TCRbeta sequences, prepared with unique molecular identifiers, was generated. TCRdb recomputed calls from the PCR reads with MiXCR, one row per CDR3 protein. The profile shows roughly 570,000 distinct CDR3 sequences, roughly a quarter of them singletons. The sequenced sample was PBMCs, obtained before TCRalphabeta/CD19-depleted stem cell transplant. These TCRs come from a boy less than two years old with Wiskott-Aldrich syndrome, due to receive a stem cell transplant.

The V gene is TRBV28, the J gene TRBJ2-5; no definite D call. The CDR3 has 12 residues. Germline V gene data show CDR1 as MDHEN and CDR2 as SYDVKM. V dropped 2 bases and J dropped 5 bases, with 6 bases sitting between them. The CDR3 reads CASSLNRETQYF. The CDR3 DNA reads as TGTGCCAGCAGTTTAAACCGGGAGACCCAGTACTTC.

This clonotype was found a few times. V and J are TRBV5-1 and TRBJ2-1; 8 nucleotides match TRBD2. The CDR3 totals 15 residues. The V gene end was trimmed by 3 bases and the J gene end by 5 bases; junction bases not matched to a gene: 7. Germline assignment: CDR1 SGHRS and CDR2 YFSETQ. The DNA of the CDR3 is TGCGCCAGCAGCTCCGTGAGCGGGAGTAACAATGAGCAGTTCTTC. Translation: CASSSVSGSNNEQFF.